This T cell receptor beta chain derives from a study of OX40 agonist ivuxolimab in advanced cancers. Overall study context: Subjects had a mean age of about 60 years, with a range of 23 to 79; about 83% were male.

Profiled with immunoSEQ multiplex PCR; TCRdb holds only in-frame clones, not every one. Here the sample spans 50,000 to 65,000 clones, 80% to 95% being singletons. The CDR3 length is 12 residues. Germline V gene sequence: CDR1 SGHDN, CDR2 FVKESK. V shed 4 bases and J 13 bases; nucleotides not matched to a gene: 7. On this clone: Its antigen is unknown.

General study results and limits: At 0.1 to 3.0 mg/kg, CD4+ and CD8+ blood T cells expanded clonally by week 6.

This receptor was obtained from an adult with an advanced solid tumor such as melanoma, head and neck, liver or kidney cancer. Sequencing was performed on CD4+ or CD8+ T cells sorted from blood, taken in a trial of the OX40 agonist ivuxolimab. The chain has TRBV14 and TRBJ2-1, with TRBD1 identical over 7 bases. The CDR3 is CASSPGAGGQFF. The CDR3 DNA reads TGTGCCAGCAGCCCTGGGGCAGGGGGACAGTTCTTC.